A single sample gave rise to the 14 T cell receptor beta chains below, sequenced in a study of Ad26.COV2.S vaccination and SARS-CoV-2 variants. Treatment defined: roughly 20 received Ad26.COV2.S at low or high dose, single or two shots; several received placebo; per-sample allocation not given. Day 63 after the first vaccine or placebo injection was the time point for sampling. Clones were read by immunoSEQ multiplex PCR, and TCRdb kept only the in-frame ones, dropping some. Of about 320,000 clones listed, roughly 80% are singletons. Specimen: peripheral blood, collected in a trial of Ad26.COV2.S vaccine versus placebo. The receptors stem from a person between 18 and 65 years old who received the Ad26.COV2.S COVID-19 vaccine or a placebo.

J is TRBJ1-4 and V is TRBV7-9; TRBD1 is a possible D gene (5 bases). CDR3 length equals 15 residues. Germline CDR1 reads SEHNR; CDR2 reads FQNEAQ (reference sequence). The germline V and J ends were trimmed by 3 bases and 8 bases, with 16 bases remaining between them. This CDR3 is CASSFPLGGYEKLFF. Written as DNA, the CDR3 is TGTGCCAGCAGCTTCCCCTTGGGGGGATACGAAAAACTGTTTTTT. The entire variable domain, with the rest obtained from reference TRBV7-9 and TRBJ1-4, is as follows: DTGVSQNPRHKITKRGQNVTFRCDPISEHNRLYWYRQTLGQGPEFLTYFQNEAQLEKSRLLSDRFSAERPKGSFSTLEIQRTEQGDSAMYLCASSFPLGGYEKLFFGSGTQLSVL.

The chain has TRBV11-3 and TRBJ1-1; TRBD1 might be the D (6 bases). CDR1 SGHNT and CDR2 YENEEA come from the germline V gene. This CDR3 region has 11 residues. V shed 6 bases and J shed 8 bases, with 10 bases lying between them. The CDR3 DNA reads TGTGCCAGCAGTCAGGGGTGGGAAGCTTTCTTT. This gives the protein CASSQGWEAFF.

The V and J genes are TRBV7-6 and TRBJ2-1; unclear D gene. The CDR3 has 13 residues. Deletions cut 1 base from V and 8 bases from J, with 9 bases between. From germline, CDR1 is SGHVS and CDR2 FNYEAQ. As DNA, the CDR3 is TGTGCCAGCAGCTTAGTCGTGGCGGATGAGCAGTTCTTC. Its protein product is CASSLVVADEQFF.

The V gene is TRBV7-9, the J gene TRBJ2-4, with TRBD1 identical over 8 bases. CDR1 SEHNR and CDR2 FQNEAQ come from the germline V gene (reference sequence). CDR3 length: 12 amino acids. V shed 9 bases, J shed 5 bases, and the junction held 3 bases outside the gene matches. CDR3 amino acids: CASKQGENIQYF. In nucleotides, the CDR3 is TGTGCCAGTAAACAGGGGGAAAACATTCAGTACTTC.

The CDR3 here is CASTEGNTIYF. In nucleotides, the CDR3 is TGTGCCAGCACCGAGGGAAACACCATATATTTT. The J gene is TRBJ1-3, the V gene TRBV28; D not resolved. The CDR3 runs to 11 residues. Trimming removed 7 bases from V and 4 bases from J, with 5 bases in between. CDR1 is MDHEN and CDR2 is SYDVKM in the germline V gene.

J is TRBJ1-2 and V is TRBV27; D may be TRBD1 (6 bases). The CDR3 has 15 residues. Germline values: CDR1 MNHEY, CDR2 SMNVEV (reference sequence). V gave up 4 bases and J gave up 0 bases, with 12 bases separating them. The CDR3 nucleotides read TGTGCCAGCAGTTCCCCAGGGGTTCCTAACTATGGCTACACCTTC. It specifies CASSSPGVPNYGYTF.

This chain links TRBV19 with TRBJ2-1; 7 bases line up with TRBD1. Germline CDR1 and CDR2: LNHDA and SQIVND (reference sequence). Trimming cost V 5 bases and J 6 bases; bases outside gene matches: 13. This CDR3 is 16 amino acids long. In DNA, the CDR3 is TGTGCCAGTAGTCCGAAGACAGGGTTAAGATCCAATGAGCAGTTCTTC. This gives the protein CASSPKTGLRSNEQFF. The full variable domain, rest sourced from reference TRBV19 and TRBJ2-1, is DGGITQSPKYLFRKEGQNVTLSCEQNLNHDAMYWYRQDPGQGLRLIYYSQIVNDFQKGDIAEGYSVSREKKESFPLTVTSAQKNPTAFYLCASSPKTGLRSNEQFFGPGTRLTVL.

This clone was recorded a few times. This rearrangement joins TRBV5-6 to TRBJ2-7; D gene uncertain. CDR3 length: 13 residues. Trimming cost V 4 bases and J 6 bases, with 14 bases left between them. Germline lookup yields CDR1 SGHDT and CDR2 YYEEEE. In DNA form, the CDR3 reads TGTGCCAGCAGCACCCGGAGCTGGGGCGAGCAGTACTTC. Its protein product is CASSTRSWGEQYF. Full variable domain (missing parts from reference TRBV5-6 and TRBJ2-7): DAGVTQSPTHLIKTRGQQVTLRCSPKSGHDTVSWYQQALGQGPQFIFQYYEEEERQRGNFPDRFSGHQFPNYSSELNVNALLLGDSALYLCASSTRSWGEQYFGPGTRLTVT.

The chain carries TRBV5-1 and TRBJ1-4; the match to TRBD1 covers 8 bases. This CDR3 comprises 14 residues. From germline, CDR1 is SGHRS and CDR2 YFSETQ. Trimming at V came to 3 bases and at J to 8 bases, leaving 6 bases not matched to a gene. CDR3 amino acids: CASSSGTGGEKLFF. In DNA, the CDR3 is TGCGCCAGCAGCTCCGGGACAGGTGGGGAAAAACTGTTTTTT.

The rearrangement joins TRBV7-9 to TRBJ1-4, with D unclear. Deletions cut 2 bases from V and 8 bases from J, with 12 bases between. The germline gives CDR1 SEHNR, CDR2 FQNEAQ (reference sequence). CDR3 size: 14 residues. The CDR3 sequence is CASSLMVGEEKLFF. The CDR3, as DNA: TGTGCCAGCAGCTTAATGGTAGGAGAAGAAAAACTGTTTTTT.

This clone showed up just a few times. This chain links TRBV28 with TRBJ1-1; no reliable D call. V lost 7 bases, J lost 0 bases, and 9 bases lay in between. The CDR3 is 13 amino acids. Per the germline V gene, CDR1 is MDHEN and CDR2 is SYDVKM. The CDR3 DNA reads as TGTGCCAGCAAGCTGTCAATGAACACTGAAGCTTTCTTT. Translation: CASKLSMNTEAFF.

The chain has TRBV2 and TRBJ1-6; D gene uncertain. Germline V lookup: CDR1 SNHLY, CDR2 FYNNEI. V was trimmed by 7 bases and J by 3 bases, leaving 10 bases between them. This CDR3 comprises 14 residues. CDR3 sequence: CASNRVLYNSPLHF. For the CDR3, the DNA is TGTGCCAGCAACCGAGTTCTCTATAATTCACCCCTCCACTTT.

The V gene is TRBV29-1, the J gene TRBJ2-5, with D perhaps matching TRBD2 (5 bases). The CDR3 length is 14 residues. V lost 1 base, J lost 5 bases, and 14 bases lay in between. The V gene's germline CDR1 is SQVTM and CDR2 ANQGSEA. The CDR3 sequence: CSVEGRSGRETQYF. The CDR3 region has the DNA TGCAGCGTTGAAGGCCGCAGCGGCAGGGAGACCCAGTACTTC.

V is TRBV5-1 and J is TRBJ2-5, with D possibly being TRBD1 or TRBD2 (6 bases each). CDR1 is SGHRS and CDR2 is YFSETQ in the germline V gene. The CDR3 runs 17 residues. V lost 1 base and J lost 1, with 17 bases in between. The CDR3 loop reads CASSLNPRGDIQETQYF. The CDR3 DNA reads as TGCGCCAGCAGCTTGAATCCAAGGGGGGATATCCAAGAGACCCAGTACTTC.